The entry below describes one TCR beta chain. This clone has only one observation. Which antigen it targets is not known. Nothing much larger sits one base from this clone, and base qualities are not available. Cut back by 5 bases and 3 bases, the V and J ends lie 16 bases apart. According to the germline V gene, CDR1 reads MDHEN and CDR2 reads SYDVKM. Including the terminal cysteine and phenylalanine, the CDR3 comprises 15 residues. Only the CDR3 DNA is retained, 45 bases long and in frame from the first base. The data are from a study of blood T cell dynamics during melanoma immunotherapy (dated by TCRdb to between 2020 and 2021). Context from the whole study: All patients had metastatic melanoma and were given first-line pembrolizumab or nivolumab plus ipilimumab as standard of care in the United Kingdom. To find early correlates of response, peripheral T cell receptor repertoires were profiled in metastatic melanoma patients before and after one cycle of checkpoint inhibitor therapy. The training cohort was made up of consecutive patients, while a further independent group of patients from the same centre was pooled to form an external validation set.

The study at large found these results: The relatively small sample size was recognized as a factor that could limit how well the results generalize. Whether the T cell clones behind the repertoire changes were melanoma-specific or instead reflected general immune activation was something the study could not determine. Patients who later achieved disease control showed a bifurcated PBMC repertoire reorganization at W3, with increased clonality or increased diversity, unlike progressors.

Every bulk PBMC sample had a fixed 350 ng of DNA loaded. Following the manufacturer instructions, the immunoSEQ TCRb Assay kit was used to amplify TCR beta CDR3 sequences from genomic DNA. The KAPA Library Quantification Kit for Illumina platforms was used to quantify pooled libraries by qPCR. Pooled libraries were sequenced on an Illumina NextSeq 500, clustered at roughly 0.6-1.1 pM. The authors' pipeline ran thus. TCR data were analyzed using immunoSEQ ANALYZER and the R LymphoSeq package. A rearrangement efficiency score was calculated as productive divided by the sum of productive and non-productive CDR3 sequences. Clonality was measured with the Gini coefficient and diversity with the Renyi index at alpha=1, and both measures were compared pairwise between timepoints within each patient. In LymphoSeq, clonal relatedness was computed using an edit distance of 3, and repertoire similarity was computed using the Bhattacharyya coefficient. Linear discriminant analysis on week-3 changes in clonality and diversity was built with the R MASS and caret packages to classify response. This immuneACCESS table, as held by TCRdb, lists in-frame sequences with V and J called but not all clones. Of the missing ones, under half trace to an unresolved V gene in checked studies; the others have no known cause. V, J and clone size were drawn from that table, and D and trimming were deduced from the DNA. Across this sample there are fewer than 15,000 clones, with approximately 90% seen only once. The ten largest clones capture 0.7% to 0.95% of the sample.

The label giving this sample's time point can be read as: week 3, after first cycle of checkpoint inhibitor. Blood was sampled before treatment (T0) and at week 3 (W3), after the first cycle of checkpoint blockade. Except for two patients with rapid clinical progression, response was assessed 12 weeks after the first infusion by RECIST 1.1; disease control meant complete response, partial response or stable disease. Patients were excluded for prior systemic cancer treatment, concomitant immunosuppressant therapy or synchronous other active malignancies. Both bulk PBMC and plasma cell-free DNA were sequenced for TCR beta so that circulating cells and T cell turnover could be tracked. Lymphoprep and SepMate tubes were used to isolate PBMC from blood, and red cell lysis was then performed. QIAamp DNA Blood Mini kits were used to extract DNA from both PBMC and sorted T cell subsets.

Sequences were derived from blood, sampled from a patient treated with checkpoint blockade. Recombination connected TRBV28 to TRBJ1-1; the D gene is perhaps TRBD1, from 5 matching bases. The clonotype originates from a human donor with melanoma. The encoded CDR3 is CASSPGGKGDTEAFF. Read as DNA, the sequence is TGTGCCAGCAGTCCCGGGGGGAAGGGAGACACTGAAGCTTTCTTT.